This record covers a single T cell receptor beta chain. The antigen remains undetermined. The sample belongs to a study of Ad26.COV2.S vaccination and SARS-CoV-2 variants. Study-wide points: Spike-specific TCR breadth in vaccine recipients exceeded that seen in placebo recipients.

As for treatment: about 20 received Ad26.COV2.S at low or high dose, single or two shots; several received placebo; per-sample allocation not given. Sample collection was performed on day 63 after the first vaccine or placebo injection. This CDR3 is built from 14 residues. V lost 4 bases and J lost 3, with 13 bases in between. Germline values: CDR1 SQVTM, CDR2 ANQGSEA. Sequenced by immunoSEQ multiplex PCR; TCRdb stores in-frame clones only, minus some. The top ten hold around 1.9% of the sample, which has a few hundred thousand clones, 89% seen once. Sequencing used peripheral blood, obtained in a trial of Ad26.COV2.S vaccine versus placebo. This receptor was obtained from a person aged 18 to 59 who received the Ad26.COV2.S COVID-19 vaccine or a placebo. The genes are TRBV29-1 and TRBJ1-5; TRBD1 is a possible D gene (5 bases). The CDR3 coding sequence is TGCAGCGTTGTTTGGCCGGGACCCAATCAGCCCCAGCATTTT. This gives the protein CSVVWPGPNQPQHF.